This TCR beta chain originates from a study of blood T cell repertoires in COVID-19. The CDR3 spans 14 residues. Germline CDR1 reads SGDLS; CDR2 reads YYNGEE. The germline V and J ends were trimmed by 2 bases and 8 bases, with 16 bases remaining between them. Clones were read by immunoSEQ multiplex PCR, and TCRdb kept only the in-frame ones, dropping some. The table shows about 310,000 clones, with approximately 91% occurring only once. The sequencing input was PBMCs or T cells enriched from blood (not recorded which). This TCR was recovered from a woman between 40 and 50 years old who had recovered from COVID-19. The chain combines TRBV9 with TRBJ1-2, with unresolved D. The CDR3 nucleotides are TGTGCCAGCAGCGTCTCCGGGATTCAGTCCGGCTACACCTTC. It codes for CASSVSGIQSGYTF.